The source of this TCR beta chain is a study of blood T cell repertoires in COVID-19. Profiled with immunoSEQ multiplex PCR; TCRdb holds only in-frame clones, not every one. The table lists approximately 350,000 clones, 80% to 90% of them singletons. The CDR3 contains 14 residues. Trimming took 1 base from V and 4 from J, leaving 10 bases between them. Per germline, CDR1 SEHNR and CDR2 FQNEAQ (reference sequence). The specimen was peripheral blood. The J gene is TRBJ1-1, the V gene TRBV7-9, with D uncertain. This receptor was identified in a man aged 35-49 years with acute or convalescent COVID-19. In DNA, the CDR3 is TGTGCCAGCAGCTTAGGCCCAGGTGCCACTGAAGCTTTCTTT. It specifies CASSLGPGATEAFF.